The 21 T cell receptor beta chains listed next were all sequenced from one sample in a study of cytomegalovirus exposure and HLA in healthy donors. A multiplex PCR was run with 60 Vbeta primers and 13 Jbeta primers. Profiling relied on immunoSEQ multiplex PCR, and the TCRdb table lists in-frame clones only, not all of them. The data contain about 92,000 clones, approximately 84% of them singletons. Material: PBMCs. Receptors originate from a woman aged 18-29 years in good health and CMV-seropositive.

The chain combines TRBV5-1 with TRBJ1-2, with 9 bases lining up with TRBD1. Trimming took 0 bases from V and 9 from J; bases not matched to a gene: 12. CDR3 length equals 16 residues. CDR1 is SGHRS and CDR2 is YFSETQ in the germline V gene. Written as DNA, the CDR3 is TGCGCCAGCAGCTTGGCCGGGACAGGGATCGCGGGGAGCTACACCTTC. The encoded protein is CASSLAGTGIAGSYTF.

The V and J genes are TRBV7-9 and TRBJ2-7; TRBD2 matches 9 bases. V gave up 4 bases and J gave up 9 bases; unmatched junction bases: 7. There are 13 residues in the CDR3. Germline assignment: CDR1 SEHNR and CDR2 FQNEAQ (reference sequence). CDR3 protein: CASSSAGGVGQYF. The CDR3 coding sequence is TGTGCCAGCAGCTCAGCGGGAGGAGTTGGGCAGTACTTC. The full variable domain, its missing parts supplied by reference TRBV7-9 and TRBJ2-7, is DTGVSQNPRHKITKRGQNVTFRCDPISEHNRLYWYRQTLGQGPEFLTYFQNEAQLEKSRLLSDRFSAERPKGSFSTLEIQRTEQGDSAMYLCASSSAGGVGQYFGPGTRLTVT.

The chain links TRBV4-1 to TRBJ1-3; a possible D gene is TRBD1 (5 bases). The CDR3 length is 16 residues. Per the germline V gene, CDR1 is MGHRA and CDR2 is YSYEKL. V lost 6 bases and J lost 0, with 15 bases in between. CDR3 nucleotides: TGCGCCAGCAGACCCGGGACTTCCTACTCTGGAAACACCATATATTTT. Translated, it gives CASRPGTSYSGNTIYF.

This clone was observed a few times. The V gene is TRBV19, the J gene TRBJ1-1; TRBD1 agrees at 8 bases. Trimming removed 7 bases from V and 3 bases from J; junction bases left unmatched: 10. The CDR3 sequence is 15 residues long. Germline V gene data show CDR1 as LNHDA and CDR2 as SQIVND (reference sequence). DNA for the CDR3: TGTGCCAGTAAAATGACAGGGGTTGATTACACTGAAGCTTTCTTT. Its protein is CASKMTGVDYTEAFF.

This clone showed up just once. This chain uses TRBV28 with TRBJ2-7; TRBD1 aligns across 8 bases. Germline CDR1 is MDHEN and CDR2 is SYDVKM. The V and J ends lost 5 bases and 3 bases, in that order; junction bases with no gene match: 9. CDR3 length equals 15 residues. The CDR3 sequence: CASSPKLDRDYEQYF. CDR3 coding DNA: TGTGCCAGCAGTCCTAAACTGGACAGGGACTACGAGCAGTACTTC.

The rearrangement links TRBV28 to TRBJ1-2; D might be TRBD1 (6 bases). Germline lookup yields CDR1 MDHEN and CDR2 SYDVKM. CDR3 length equals 15 residues. V lost 6 bases to trimming and J lost 2 bases, with 16 bases between them. CDR3 in amino acids: CASSFGQNLNYGYTF. The CDR3 DNA sequence: TGTGCCAGCAGCTTCGGACAGAACCTCAACTATGGCTACACCTTC.

The V gene is TRBV29-1, the J gene TRBJ2-5; D remains unclear. Germline loops: CDR1 SQVTM, CDR2 ANQGSEA. This CDR3 contains 13 residues. Trimming removed 7 bases from V and 5 bases from J, with 17 bases in between. The CDR3 sequence is CSAGGWAEETQYF. The CDR3 DNA is TGCAGCGCTGGTGGGTGGGCTGAGGAGACCCAGTACTTC.

As DNA, the CDR3 is TGTGCCAGCAGCGCTGGAGCGGGCCCTAGCACAGATACGCAGTATTTT. It specifies CASSAGAGPSTDTQYF. The chain couples TRBV9 to TRBJ2-3; D possibly corresponds to TRBD2 (6 bases). Trimming shortened V by 3 bases and J by 0 bases, and 14 bases separated the two germline ends. CDR1 SGDLS and CDR2 YYNGEE come from the germline V gene. The CDR3 totals 16 residues.

The chain recombines TRBV5-4 with TRBJ1-1, with D perhaps TRBD1 (6 bases). The CDR3 spans 16 residues. V dropped 3 bases and J dropped 1 base, with 16 bases sitting between them. Looked up from germline, CDR1 is SGHNT and CDR2 is YYREEE (reference sequence). CDR3 bases: TGTGCCAGCAGCTCATTCCCGGACAGACCGAACACTGAAGCTTTCTTT. It is translated as CASSSFPDRPNTEAFF.

V and J are TRBV27 and TRBJ2-3, with D perhaps TRBD2 (5 bases). Germline lookup yields CDR1 MNHEY and CDR2 SMNVEV (reference sequence). The CDR3 sequence is 14 residues long. Trimming took 5 bases from V and 3 from J, leaving 12 bases between them. Here the CDR3 DNA reads TGTGCCAGCAGTCCTAGGGAGTGGACAGATACGCAGTATTTT. It codes for CASSPREWTDTQYF.

V usage is TRBV19 and J usage is TRBJ2-1; D is unclear. CDR1 is LNHDA and CDR2 is SQIVND in the germline V gene (reference sequence). V lost 2 bases, J lost 8 bases, and 13 bases lay in between. This CDR3 region has 14 residues. CDR3 in amino acids: CASSITLSFYEQFF. CDR3 sequence (DNA): TGTGCCAGTAGTATAACGCTTAGTTTCTATGAGCAGTTCTTC.

The chain couples TRBV19 to TRBJ1-1; 9 bases match TRBD1. With V trimmed by 4 bases and J by 0 bases, 3 bases remained unmatched. Germline V gene data show CDR1 as LNHDA and CDR2 as SQIVND (reference sequence). This CDR3 is 15 amino acids long. CDR3 loop: CASSNDRGMNTEAFF. CDR3 sequence (DNA): TGTGCCAGTAGTAATGACAGGGGGATGAACACTGAAGCTTTCTTT.

This clone has a single count. The CDR3 DNA follows: TGTGCCACCAGCCGGGACAGGGACTATGGCTACACCTTC. Amino acid sequence: CATSRDRDYGYTF. The rearrangement links TRBV15 to TRBJ1-2; the match to TRBD1 covers 9 bases. Germline CDR1 reads LNHNV; CDR2 reads YYDKDF (reference sequence). The CDR3 totals 13 residues. V was pared by 5 bases and J by 3 bases, with 1 base of the junction left unmatched.

The chain employs TRBV19 and TRBJ2-7; D is perhaps TRBD2 (6 bases). Per germline, CDR1 LNHDA and CDR2 SQIVND (reference sequence). There are 15 residues in the CDR3. V lost 7 bases and J lost 0, with 16 bases in between. For the CDR3, the DNA is TGTGCCAGTACCAAAGGAGGAGGGGCCTCCTACGAGCAGTACTTC. Its translation is CASTKGGGASYEQYF.

The genes are TRBV4-1 and TRBJ1-2; 7 nucleotides line up with TRBD1. Germline V gene data show CDR1 as MGHRA and CDR2 as YSYEKL. Losses at the gene ends were 4 bases for V and 1 base for J; bases not matched to a gene: 9. There are 16 residues in the CDR3. The DNA for the CDR3 is TGCGCCAGCAGCCGCGGGACAGACGTTCTTAACTATGGCTACACCTTC. It translates to CASSRGTDVLNYGYTF.

The chain couples TRBV29-1 to TRBJ2-1, with TRBD2 identical over 7 bases. The CDR3 loop spans 14 amino acids. Germline assignment: CDR1 SQVTM and CDR2 ANQGSEA. The CDR3 reads CSAYGWREFDEQFF. The DNA for the CDR3 is TGCAGTGCCTACGGTTGGCGGGAGTTTGATGAGCAGTTCTTC.

V is TRBV7-9 and J is TRBJ2-7, with TRBD2 identical over 7 bases. Germline-derived CDR1 and CDR2 are SEHNR and FQNEAQ (reference sequence). CDR3 length: 15 amino acids. With 3 bases clipped from V and 7 bases from J, the junction kept 12 bases outside the gene matches. In DNA form, the CDR3 reads TGTGCCAGCAGCTTTTATCAGGGAGGGGATCCGGAGCAGTACTTC. Translated, it gives CASSFYQGGDPEQYF.

The V call is TRBV28, the J call TRBJ2-3; the D gene is possibly TRBD2 (6 bases). Germline values: CDR1 MDHEN, CDR2 SYDVKM. The CDR3 is 12 residues long. Trimming shortened V by 8 bases and J by 5 bases, and 11 bases separated the two germline ends. CDR3 DNA: TGTGCCAGCGGGGCGGGAAGAGATACGCAGTATTTT. Translating it yields CASGAGRDTQYF.

V is TRBV14 and J is TRBJ1-1; possibly TRBD1 for D (6 bases). Germline CDR1 is SGHDN and CDR2 is FVKESK. The CDR3 covers 13 residues. The V and J ends lost 4 bases and 5 bases respectively, with 11 bases between them. The CDR3 region is CASSLSQGTEAFF. The CDR3 DNA sequence: TGTGCCAGCAGCCTGAGCCAGGGGACTGAAGCTTTCTTT. Drawing the rest from reference TRBV14 and TRBJ1-1, the complete variable domain is EAGVTQFPSHSVIEKGQTVTLRCDPISGHDNLYWYRRVMGKEIKFLLHFVKESKQDESGMPNNRFLAERTGGTYSTLKVQPAELEDSGVYFCASSLSQGTEAFFGQGTRLTVV.

The chain couples TRBV11-2 to TRBJ2-1; weak D call: TRBD2 (6 bases). Between the trimmed V and J ends, which lost 6 bases and 7 bases, there was a span of 16 bases. The CDR3 is made up of 14 amino acids. Germline CDR1 SGHAT, CDR2 FQNNGV. This CDR3 is CASSGGTIVNEQFF. The CDR3 DNA reads as TGTGCCAGCAGTGGGGGGACGATTGTAAATGAGCAGTTCTTC.

The chain uses TRBV28 and TRBJ2-3; 7 bases are shared with TRBD1. Trimming removed 3 bases from V and 2 bases from J; junction bases left unmatched: 5. The germline V gene encodes CDR1 MDHEN and CDR2 SYDVKM. The CDR3 runs 15 residues. The CDR3 DNA is TGTGCCAGCAGTTTGGTCGGGACAGACACAGATACGCAGTATTTT. Its protein is CASSLVGTDTDTQYF.